The present T cell receptor (beta chain) was sequenced within a study of cytomegalovirus exposure and HLA in healthy donors. J lost 2 bases, V lost 1 base, and 4 bases had no gene match. This CDR3 is built from 15 residues. Germline V gene lookup returns CDR1 MNHNY and CDR2 SVGAGI (reference sequence). Study outcomes and limitations: Reported performance of the classifier showed diagnosis of cytomegalovirus status with high specificity and sensitivity.

Notes on this clone: Its antigen is not identified.

Primers included in the PCR were 60 Vbeta and 13 Jbeta primers. Sequencing was performed with immunoSEQ multiplex PCR; in TCRdb, only in-frame clones are kept and a portion is missing. The sample gives some 130,000 clones, around four fifths of which show up once; approximately 4.3% is in the top ten. Sequencing was carried out using PBMCs. The receptor's source is a man aged 25 to 40 in good health. This chain connects TRBV6-6 to TRBJ2-7; 8 nucleotides match TRBD1. This CDR3 is CASSYLGQDPYEQYF. The CDR3 bases are TGTGCCAGCAGTTACTTGGGACAGGACCCCTACGAGCAGTACTTC.